This T cell receptor (beta chain) was sequenced during a study of blood T cells in healthy people across ages. Alongside a J-beta primer mix, a sample-barcoded 5' primer served in a second PCR lasting about 7 to 11 cycles. TCRdb re-derived calls from the 5' RACE reads in MiXCR, one entry per CDR3 protein. The sample records 800,000 to 950,000 distinct CDR3 sequences, 48% being singletons. Overall study findings and caveats: Donor CMV status was unknown, possibly confounding expanded clonotype changes.

On this clonotype itself: Its target is unknown.

The CDR3 sequence is 14 residues long. Germline V gene sequence: CDR1 LNHDA, CDR2 SQIVND (reference sequence). J was trimmed by 6 bases and V by 5 bases; bases with no gene match: 7. The clonotype originates from a young man in good health. The rearrangement links TRBV19 to TRBJ2-1; 7 bases line up with TRBD2. Sequencing was carried out using blood. DNA for the CDR3: TGTGCCAGTAGTCGGGCTAGCGGACTCAATGAGCAGTTCTTC. As protein: CASSRASGLNEQFF. The variable domain in full, completed from reference TRBV19 and TRBJ2-1, reads DGGITQSPKYLFRKEGQNVTLSCEQNLNHDAMYWYRQDPGQGLRLIYYSQIVNDFQKGDIAEGYSVSREKKESFPLTVTSAQKNPTAFYLCASSRASGLNEQFFGPGTRLTVL.